One and the same sample provided the 16 T cell receptor beta chains below, sequenced in a study of T-cell memory formation after mild COVID-19. TCRdb re-derived calls from the 5' RACE reads in MiXCR, one entry per CDR3 protein. The table lists 450,000 to 650,000 distinct CDR3 sequences, roughly 22% of them singletons. The sample was PBMCs or a T cell subset sorted from them (not recorded which). The receptors here all came from an adult woman who had mild COVID-19 (a few samples of this study predate the infection). Cell type and time point are not known.

This clonotype turned up a few times. The chain joins TRBV30 to TRBJ2-7; the match to TRBD1 covers 12 bases. Germline V gene sequence: CDR1 GTSNPN, CDR2 SVGIG (reference sequence). Unmatched junction bases numbered 10, after V lost 3 bases and J lost 4 bases. The CDR3 is 16 residues long. CDR3 in amino acids: CAWRPGQGAEGYEQYF. In nucleotides, the CDR3 is TGTGCCTGGAGGCCGGGACAGGGGGCTGAAGGATACGAGCAGTACTTC.

The V call is TRBV27, the J call TRBJ1-1; D ambiguous. Germline CDR1 MNHEY, CDR2 SMNVEV (reference sequence). The CDR3 consists of 14 residues. V gave up 4 bases and J gave up 8 bases, with 17 bases separating them. The CDR3 reads CASSSWTESEEAFF. The CDR3, as DNA: TGTGCCAGCAGTTCCTGGACGGAGTCGGAGGAAGCTTTCTTT.

There are many counts of this clonotype. The chain couples TRBV2 to TRBJ2-3; TRBD2 might be the D (6 bases). Germline CDR1 is SNHLY and CDR2 is FYNNEI. CDR3 length: 13 amino acids. V lost 5 bases and J lost 2, with 8 bases in between. The CDR3 region has the DNA TGTGCCAGCAGTAGCGGGTTCACAGATACGCAGTATTTT. It codes for CASSSGFTDTQYF.

This sequence joins TRBV29-1 and TRBJ2-1; TRBD2 matches 7 bases. V trimming: 2 bases; J trimming: 6 bases; junction bases outside the gene matches: 16. Germline V gives CDR1 SQVTM, CDR2 ANQGSEA. There are 17 residues in the CDR3. DNA for the CDR3: TGCAGCGTTGAATTCCCCCGGAGCGGGGCGACGGGCAATGAGCAGTTCTTC. Protein: CSVEFPRSGATGNEQFF.

This chain connects TRBV20-1 to TRBJ2-5; TRBD2 aligns across 10 bases. Unmatched junction bases numbered 2, after V lost 5 bases and J lost 5 bases. Germline V gives CDR1 DFQATT, CDR2 SNEGSKA (reference sequence). The CDR3 has 12 amino acids. The CDR3 reads CSAATSGETQYF. The CDR3 nucleotides are TGCAGTGCTGCGACTAGCGGGGAGACCCAGTACTTC.

The chain combines TRBV18 with TRBJ1-1, with unresolved D. This CDR3 has 13 residues. Looked up from germline, CDR1 is KGHSH and CDR2 is LQKENI. Trimming stripped 2 bases from V and 5 bases from J, with 9 bases between. CDR3 sequence (DNA): TGTGCCAGCTCACCAGTGATGGGGACTGAAGCTTTCTTT. This gives the protein CASSPVMGTEAFF.

V and J are TRBV7-8 and TRBJ1-1; a possible D gene is TRBD1 (5 bases). Trimming took off 7 bases at V and 2 bases at J, with 11 bases between the two ends. This CDR3 spans 13 amino acids. Germline CDR1 reads SGHVS; CDR2 reads FQNEAQ. CDR3 loop: CASKLQANTEAFF. CDR3 DNA: TGTGCCAGCAAACTACAGGCTAACACTGAAGCTTTCTTT.

This chain links TRBV15 with TRBJ2-2; D might be TRBD2 (6 bases). CDR3 length equals 15 residues. The germline V gene encodes CDR1 LNHNV and CDR2 YYDKDF (reference sequence). With 8 bases removed from V and 6 bases from J, the gap between germline ends came to 19 bases. The CDR3 reads CATETPGVRPGELFF. The CDR3, as DNA: TGTGCCACCGAGACCCCGGGGGTTCGTCCCGGGGAGCTGTTTTTT.

The gene calls are TRBV20-1 and TRBJ2-3; tentatively, D is TRBD1 or TRBD2 (5 bases each). The CDR3 extends over 15 amino acids. Looked up from germline, CDR1 is DFQATT and CDR2 is SNEGSKA (reference sequence). Trimming pared 2 bases from V and 5 bases from J, leaving 17 bases between. CDR3 sequence (DNA): TGCAGTGCTAGATCTCATCCTACTAGGGGAGATACGCAGTATTTT. Residues: CSARSHPTRGDTQYF.

This clonotype has just a few counts. CDR3 region: CASSRDSTGELFF. The CDR3 nucleotides read TGTGCCAGCAGCCGGGACAGCACCGGGGAGCTGTTTTTT. The chain joins TRBV6-4 to TRBJ2-2, with 7 bases matching TRBD1. CDR1 MRHNA and CDR2 SNTAGT come from the germline V gene. The CDR3 sequence is 13 residues long. J was trimmed by 4 bases and V by 6 bases; bases with no gene match: 2.

The table lists this clonotype with many counts. This chain links TRBV7-6 with TRBJ2-3, with D perhaps matching TRBD1 (6 bases). V shed 1 base and J shed 4 bases, with 9 bases lying between them. The CDR3 totals 14 residues. Germline values: CDR1 SGHVS, CDR2 FNYEAQ. CDR3 coding DNA: TGTGCCAGCAGCTTAGAGGGGGTGGCAGATACGCAGTATTTT. Protein product: CASSLEGVADTQYF. The full variable domain, with the rest looked up from reference TRBV7-6 and TRBJ2-3, is GAGVSQSPRYKVTKRGQDVALRCDPISGHVSLYWYRQALGQGPEFLTYFNYEAQQDKSGLPNDRFSAERPEGSISTLTIQRTEQRDSAMYRCASSLEGVADTQYFGPGTRLTVL.

This clonotype was detected only a few times. This rearrangement joins TRBV4-2 to TRBJ1-1; D gene uncertain. CDR3 size: 13 residues. Germline loops: CDR1 LGHNA, CDR2 YNFKEQ. The V gene lost 1 base and the J gene lost 4 bases, with 7 bases spanning the gap. The CDR3 coding sequence is TGTGCCAGCAGCCAAGCAGGACGCACTGAAGCTTTCTTT. It codes for CASSQAGRTEAFF.

J is TRBJ2-7 and V is TRBV7-9, with 9 bases matching TRBD1. With 5 bases clipped from V and 0 bases from J, the junction kept 8 bases outside the gene matches. Germline V gene sequence: CDR1 SEHNR, CDR2 FQNEAQ (reference sequence). There are 16 residues in the CDR3. CDR3 loop: CASSPYPGQGSYEQYF. As DNA, the CDR3 is TGTGCCAGCAGCCCCTACCCGGGACAGGGCTCCTACGAGCAGTACTTC.

This chain joins TRBV12-3 or TRBV12-4 and TRBJ2-5; the D is unclear. Between the trimmed V and J ends, which lost 5 bases and 3 bases, there was a span of 7 bases. The CDR3 runs to 12 residues. CDR3 nucleotide sequence: TGTGCCAGCAGTCATAGGGAAGAGACCCAGTACTTC. Its protein product is CASSHREETQYF.

Of note for this clonotype: A much larger clone lies a single base off, so this may be a read error. The chain is built from TRBV7-9 and TRBJ1-5; the match to TRBD1 covers 8 bases. The CDR3 length is 13 residues. The junction had 5 bases not matched to a gene; V was cut back by 6 bases and J by 7 bases. Germline V gene data show CDR1 as SEHNR and CDR2 as FQNEAQ (reference sequence). Here the CDR3 reads CASSLQGEQPQHF. The CDR3 DNA is TGTGCCAGCAGTTTACAGGGGGAGCAGCCCCAGCATTTT.

The rearrangement links TRBV21-1 to TRBJ2-7; TRBD1 reflects the table's D call only, with no check against the DNA. TRBV21-1 has pseudogene status. The CDR3 has 19 amino acids. CDR3 coding DNA: TGTGCCAGCAGCCATCCCACCCTAGGACAGGGGGTTACCCCCTACGAGCAGTACTTC. Residues: CASSHPTLGQGVTPYEQYF.